The clone carrying this T cell receptor beta chain was recorded many times. The data were taken from a study of T-cell reconstitution after alpha-beta-depleted transplantation in children. This sample's TCRbeta library carried unique molecular identifier barcodes. A single record per CDR3 protein comes from TCRdb applying MiXCR to the PCR reads. The sample holds fewer than 350,000 distinct CDR3 sequences, around 10% seen once. The CDR3 is made up of 14 amino acids. V shed 5 bases and J shed 10 bases, with 15 bases lying between them. In germline, CDR1 is MNHEY, CDR2 SMNVEV (reference sequence). The source material was peripheral blood, sampled 180 days after TCRalphabeta/CD19-depleted stem cell transplant. This rearrangement joins TRBV27 to TRBJ1-6, with D possibly being TRBD1 (6 bases). This sequence was found in a male patient between 2 and 10 years old who had a stem cell transplant for chronic granulomatous disease, so the T cells may come from the graft donor. CDR3 region: CASSLDSWTSPLHF. CDR3 in DNA: TGTGCCAGCAGTCTGGACAGTTGGACGTCACCCCTCCACTTT.